This T cell receptor beta chain appears in the sequencing data of a study of T cell responses to AZD1222 COVID-19 vaccine. In the study overall: Investigators merged groups given second doses at roughly 4 or roughly 12 weeks.

Trimming removed 5 bases at V and 5 bases at J, with 9 bases between. Germline values: CDR1 SEHNR, CDR2 FQNEAQ (reference sequence). The CDR3 has 12 residues. Study observations and caveats: Repertoire collection took place solely once the T cell response had peaked. White British people made up most donors, females outnumbered males, and clonal diversity was possibly underestimated.

A note on this clone: Its antigen is currently unknown.

Sequencing used immunoSEQ multiplex PCR; TCRdb keeps in-frame clones, though not all of them. Of 90,000 or so clones listed, around 90% were seen once; the top ten hold 2.4%. The chain links TRBV7-9 to TRBJ1-1; D is perhaps TRBD1 (5 bases). The input for sequencing was peripheral blood, taken on day 0 of AZD1222 vaccination. This TCR derives from an adult in good health. In DNA form, the CDR3 reads TGTGCCAGCAGCATCCGGGGGACTGAAGCTTTCTTT. Its translation: CASSIRGTEAFF. The complete variable domain, with remaining parts taken from reference TRBV7-9 and TRBJ1-1, reads DTGVSQNPRHKITKRGQNVTFRCDPISEHNRLYWYRQTLGQGPEFLTYFQNEAQLEKSRLLSDRFSAERPKGSFSTLEIQRTEQGDSAMYLCASSIRGTEAFFGQGTRLTVV.